This T cell receptor beta chain was obtained from a study of identical twins. There are 16 residues in the CDR3. Trimming pared 0 bases from V and 0 bases from J, leaving 9 bases between. In germline, CDR1 is SGHRS, CDR2 YFSETQ. TCRdb called the 5' RACE reads again in MiXCR, with one record for every CDR3 protein. Of around 550,000 distinct CDR3 sequences listed, 12% to 15% are singletons. These data were likewise used in another study, on yellow fever vaccine responses in identical twins. That paper adds: Twins reportedly appeared to share part of their vaccine T cell response while keeping part individual.

The J gene is TRBJ2-2, the V gene TRBV5-1; D not certain. This TCR derives from a woman in her late teens or twenties in good health. The sequencing input was CD4+ T cells sorted from blood. Here the CDR3 DNA reads TGCGCCAGCAGCTTGGACAGTCTGGCGAACACCGGGGAGCTGTTTTTT. Its translation: CASSLDSLANTGELFF.